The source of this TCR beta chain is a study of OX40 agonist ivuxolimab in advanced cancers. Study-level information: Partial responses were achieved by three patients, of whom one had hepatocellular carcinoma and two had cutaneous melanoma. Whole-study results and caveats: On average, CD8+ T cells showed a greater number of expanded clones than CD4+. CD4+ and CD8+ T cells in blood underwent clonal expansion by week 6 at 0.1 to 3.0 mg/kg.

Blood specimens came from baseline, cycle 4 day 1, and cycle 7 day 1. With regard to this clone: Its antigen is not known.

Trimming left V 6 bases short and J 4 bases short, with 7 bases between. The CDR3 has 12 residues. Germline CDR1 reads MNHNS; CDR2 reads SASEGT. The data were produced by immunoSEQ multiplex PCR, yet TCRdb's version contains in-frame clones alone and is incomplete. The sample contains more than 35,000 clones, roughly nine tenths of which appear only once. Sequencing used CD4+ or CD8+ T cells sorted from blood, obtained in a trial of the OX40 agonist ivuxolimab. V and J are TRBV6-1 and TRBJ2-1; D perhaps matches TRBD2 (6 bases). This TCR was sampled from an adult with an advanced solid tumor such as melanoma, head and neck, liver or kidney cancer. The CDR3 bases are TGTGCCAGCAGGGGGGGATACAATGAGCAGTTCTTC. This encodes CASRGGYNEQFF.